The 9 T cell receptor beta chains given below trace back to one sample, sequenced in a study of T cell responses to AZD1222 COVID-19 vaccine. Assay used: immunoSEQ multiplex PCR; TCRdb lists only in-frame clones, some missing. The table has roughly 160,000 clones, roughly 86% seen once. The sample consisted of peripheral blood, taken on day 0 of AZD1222 vaccination. The source of these receptors is an adult in good health.

This clone has a single count. The chain uses TRBV4-3 and TRBJ1-2; possibly TRBD1 for D (5 bases). The CDR3 runs 13 residues. CDR1 and CDR2 from the germline V gene are LGHNA and YSLEER. Between the trimmed V and J ends, which lost 1 base and 5 bases, there was a span of 8 bases. CDR3 region: CASSQVAGYGYTF. CDR3 nucleotides: TGCGCCAGCAGCCAAGTGGCAGGGTATGGCTACACCTTC.

The chain uses TRBV13 and TRBJ2-2, with a tentative D call TRBD2 (6 bases). Looked up from germline, CDR1 is PRHDT and CDR2 is FYEKMQ (reference sequence). The V and J ends lost 1 base and 0 bases respectively, with 9 bases between them. The CDR3 is 16 residues long. The CDR3 reads CASSLVRLANTGELFF. The CDR3 coding sequence is TGTGCCAGCAGCTTAGTCCGACTAGCGAACACCGGGGAGCTGTTTTTT.

The genes are TRBV12-3 or TRBV12-4 and TRBJ1-2, with D possibly being TRBD1 (6 bases). Trimming took 3 bases from V and 4 from J, leaving 9 bases between them. The length of the CDR3 is 13 residues. The CDR3 nucleotides are TGTGCCAGCAGTTTTACAGGGTCCTATGGCTACACCTTC. Translating it yields CASSFTGSYGYTF.

This clone came up once. The chain has TRBV9 and TRBJ2-1, with D tentatively TRBD2 (5 bases). CDR1 SGDLS and CDR2 YYNGEE come from the germline V gene. Trimming removed 4 bases from V and 9 bases from J, with 8 bases in between. This CDR3 is 11 amino acids long. CDR3 region: CASSIRGEQFF. The CDR3 region has the DNA TGTGCCAGCAGCATCCGGGGTGAGCAGTTCTTC.

This rearrangement joins TRBV5-6 to TRBJ2-7, with D possibly matching TRBD1 (6 bases). The CDR3 totals 14 residues. The V gene's germline CDR1 is SGHDT and CDR2 YYEEEE. Deletions cut 1 base from V and 6 bases from J, with 14 bases between. CDR3 nucleotides: TGTGCCAGCAGCTTGAGAGGGGGTCTCGGCGAGCAGTACTTC. It specifies CASSLRGGLGEQYF.

The chain joins TRBV5-1 to TRBJ1-3; 7 bases map to TRBD1. The germline gives CDR1 SGHRS, CDR2 YFSETQ. The V gene end was trimmed by 0 bases and the J gene end by 13 bases; junction bases not matched to a gene: 10. There are 14 residues in the CDR3. In nucleotides, the CDR3 is TGCGCCAGCAGCTTGGATTTAAGACAGGGCGCAATATATTTT. Its translation: CASSLDLRQGAIYF.

The chain is built from TRBV30 and TRBJ1-4; D is ambiguous. Deletions cut 3 bases from V and 7 bases from J, with 12 bases between. CDR1 and CDR2 from the germline V gene are GTSNPN and SVGIG (reference sequence). This CDR3 has 13 residues. CDR3: CAWSGIGVEKLFF. The DNA of the CDR3 is TGTGCCTGGAGCGGGATTGGGGTTGAAAAACTGTTTTTT.

The V call is TRBV5-1, the J call TRBJ1-2, with D perhaps matching TRBD1 (6 bases). V was cut by 3 bases and J by 3 bases, with 27 bases left in between. The CDR3 spans 19 residues. CDR1 is SGHRS, CDR2 YFSETQ, per germline. DNA of the CDR3: TGCGCCAGCAGCTCCCGATGGCGGACAGACCACTCGCAGGACTATGGCTACACCTTC. Its protein product is CASSSRWRTDHSQDYGYTF.

The CDR3 here is CASSQGTFPETQYF. In DNA, the CDR3 is TGTGCCAGCAGCCAAGGGACATTCCCGGAGACCCAGTACTTC. This chain connects TRBV7-9 to TRBJ2-5, with a possible D match to TRBD1 (6 bases). The V end was cut by 5 bases, the J end by 5 bases, with 15 bases between. This CDR3 spans 14 amino acids. Looked up from germline, CDR1 is SEHNR and CDR2 is FQNEAQ (reference sequence). Supplemented by reference TRBV7-9 and TRBJ2-5, the full variable domain reads DTGVSQNPRHKITKRGQNVTFRCDPISEHNRLYWYRQTLGQGPEFLTYFQNEAQLEKSRLLSDRFSAERPKGSFSTLEIQRTEQGDSAMYLCASSQGTFPETQYFGPGTRLLVL.